This T cell receptor beta chain was captured in a study of T cells in Graves' hyperthyroidism and ophthalmopathy. Looked up from germline, CDR1 is ENHRY and CDR2 is SYGVKD. Trimming removed 3 bases at V and 8 bases at J, with 13 bases between. The CDR3 length is 13 residues. At least ten counts were recorded for this clonotype. TCR beta CDR3 regions were amplified from RNA. TCR CDR3 underwent first-round RT-PCR with the HTBI primer set. TCRdb used MiXCR to reprocess the multiplex PCR reads, holding one entry per CDR3 protein. This table holds hundreds of thousands of distinct CDR3 sequences, around 14% found once.

Sequenced: blood. The sequence derives from a woman aged 25 to 39 with Graves' hyperthyroidism. V gene TRBV10-3 combines with J gene TRBJ1-2; D ambiguous. The DNA of the CDR3 is TGTGCCATCAGTGACACCCGAGAGCGCGGCTACACCTTC. It encodes CAISDTRERGYTF.